This TCR beta chain came from a study of glioma-infiltrating T cells after dendritic cell vaccination. Whole-study context: Patients had newly diagnosed or recurrent glioblastoma and received dendritic cell vaccines.

Amplification used 60 V beta primers and 13 J beta primers. Profiled with immunoSEQ multiplex PCR; TCRdb holds only in-frame clones, not every one. The profile shows some 99,000 clones, 75% to 90% of them singletons. The CDR3 has 15 amino acids. The germline CDR1 and CDR2 sequences are ENHRY and SYGVKD. Trimming removed 0 bases from V and 3 bases from J, with 8 bases in between. Time point of the sample: after dendritic cell vaccination, including at tumor progression/relapse. Selection required adequate fresh-frozen tumor tissue plus more than two years' survival data. This clone showed up just a few times.

Sequenced material: blood, taken after dendritic cell vaccination. The rearrangement links TRBV10-3 to TRBJ2-2, with D possibly TRBD2 on 6 matching bases. The TCR originated in a human donor with glioblastoma. CDR3 sequence: CAISESGGDTGELFF. CDR3 nucleotide sequence: TGTGCCATCAGTGAGTCTGGAGGGGACACCGGGGAGCTGTTTTTT.